Listed below are T cell receptor beta chains from one sample, sequenced in a study of CD8 T cells in Susac syndrome. Each CDR3 protein gets one entry after TCRdb re-called the immunoSEQ multiplex PCR reads with MiXCR. This sample carries under 80,000 distinct CDR3 sequences, 93% of them seen once, and the ten largest clones take 0.5% to 0.65%. Sequencing used CD4+ T cells from PBMCs. The receptor source for this set is a human donor with Susac syndrome. The CDR3 runs from the conserved cysteine through the conserved F or W.

j_call: TRBJ1-1
v_call: TRBV20-1
cdr3_aa: CSADRGRDTEAFF

j_call: TRBJ1-2
v_call: TRBV7-2
cdr3_aa: CASSLDGFYGYTF

j_call: TRBJ2-7
v_call: TRBV6-6
cdr3_aa: CASSYQYAGEQYF

j_call: TRBJ2-3
v_call: TRBV12-3/TRBV12-4
cdr3_aa: CASSRRAFGADTQYF

j_call: TRBJ2-3
v_call: TRBV7-9
cdr3_aa: CASSFDPGQGGRTQYF

j_call: TRBJ1-2
v_call: TRBV20-1
cdr3_aa: CSALTEGAGGYTF

j_call: TRBJ1-6
v_call: TRBV12-3/TRBV12-4
cdr3_aa: CASSSRDSNSPLHF

j_call: TRBJ1-1
v_call: TRBV6-6
cdr3_aa: CASSLDRGETEAFF

j_call: TRBJ2-5
v_call: TRBV20-1
cdr3_aa: CSATRLIQTQYF

j_call: TRBJ1-5
v_call: TRBV30
cdr3_aa: CAWSRTGYSNQPQHF

j_call: TRBJ2-2
v_call: TRBV27
cdr3_aa: CASKGGRGANTGELFF

j_call: TRBJ2-3
v_call: TRBV4-1
cdr3_aa: CASSPPAGGAGPDTQYF

j_call: TRBJ1-5
v_call: TRBV7-8
cdr3_aa: CASSSGRDNQPQHF

j_call: TRBJ1-2
v_call: TRBV14
cdr3_aa: CASSQGVLQRGGYTF